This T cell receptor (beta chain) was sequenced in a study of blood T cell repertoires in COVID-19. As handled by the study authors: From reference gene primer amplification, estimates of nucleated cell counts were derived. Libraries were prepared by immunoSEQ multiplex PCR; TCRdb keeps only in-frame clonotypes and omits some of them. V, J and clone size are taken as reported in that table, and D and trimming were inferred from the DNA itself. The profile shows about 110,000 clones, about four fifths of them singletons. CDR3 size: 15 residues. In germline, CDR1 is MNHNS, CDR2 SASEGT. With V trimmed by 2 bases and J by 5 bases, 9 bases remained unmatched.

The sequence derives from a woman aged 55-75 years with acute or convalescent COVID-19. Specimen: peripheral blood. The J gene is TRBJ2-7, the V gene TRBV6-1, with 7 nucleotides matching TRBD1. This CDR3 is CASSESTGTADEQYF. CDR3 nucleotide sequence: TGTGCCAGCAGTGAATCAACCGGGACAGCGGACGAGCAGTACTTC.